The 9 T cell receptor beta chains below come from one sample, sequenced in a study of technical replicates of blood from a few donors (dated by TCRdb to the late 2010s). The library was prepared using the immunoSEQ multiplex PCR assay. Imported from immuneACCESS, the table was reduced by TCRdb to in-frame sequences with V and J called. These copies leave out some clones; in studies compared against another copy, an unresolved V gene accounts for under half, and the cause of the remainder is not known. This sample is represented by about 76,000 clones; 80% to 90% of them were singletons. The ten largest clones add up to roughly 4.5% of the sample. The sequenced sample was PBMCs. The receptors were sampled from a human donor in good health. Some clones in this sample may be carry-over from other donors' samples.

The chain links TRBV7-2 to TRBJ1-4; D uncertain. Deletions cut 4 bases from V and 0 bases from J, with 3 bases between. There are 13 residues in the CDR3. Germline loops: CDR1 SGHTA, CDR2 FQGNSA. CDR3 sequence reads: CASSSATNEKLFF. CDR3 sequence (DNA): TGTGCCAGCAGCTCTGCAACTAATGAAAAACTGTTTTTT.

This sequence joins TRBV28 and TRBJ2-7; 7 bases map to TRBD1. The CDR3 runs 14 residues. Per germline, CDR1 MDHEN and CDR2 SYDVKM. V shed 5 bases and J 4 bases; nucleotides not matched to a gene: 8. The CDR3 region is CASSRQGGLYEQYF. CDR3 bases: TGTGCCAGCAGTCGACAGGGCGGGTTGTACGAGCAGTACTTC.

This chain joins TRBV29-1 and TRBJ1-1; D is perhaps TRBD1 (5 bases). The CDR3 extends over 12 amino acids. Trimming took off 5 bases at V and 8 bases at J, with 15 bases between the two ends. Per germline, CDR1 SQVTM and CDR2 ANQGSEA. CDR3 sequence reads: CSVSGTSFEAFF. As DNA, the CDR3 is TGCAGCGTTTCAGGGACTTCCTTCGAAGCTTTCTTT.

This rearrangement joins TRBV30 to TRBJ2-1; 9 nucleotides line up with TRBD1. The J segment lost 6 bases and the V segment lost 0 bases, leaving 9 bases of the junction unmatched. CDR1 GTSNPN and CDR2 SVGIG come from the germline V gene (reference sequence). The CDR3 sequence is 16 residues long. The chain's CDR3 is CAWSVLGTGLVNEQFF. CDR3 in DNA: TGTGCCTGGAGTGTACTTGGGACAGGGCTCGTCAATGAGCAGTTCTTC.

The sample holds a few counts of this clone. The CDR3: CASSPGTVTYNEQFF. CDR3 nucleotides: TGTGCCAGCAGCCCTGGGACAGTAACCTACAATGAGCAGTTCTTC. The gene calls are TRBV7-9 and TRBJ2-1, with 7 bases lining up with TRBD1. The V gene's germline CDR1 is SEHNR and CDR2 FQNEAQ (reference sequence). CDR3 length: 15 amino acids. V lost 5 bases, J lost 2 bases, and 6 bases stayed unmatched.

The chain employs TRBV30 and TRBJ1-1; no definite D call. The CDR3 spans 11 residues. CDR1 is GTSNPN and CDR2 is SVGIG in the germline V gene (reference sequence). V gave up 3 bases and J gave up 1 base, with 3 bases separating them. The CDR3 region is CAWRRNTEAFF. DNA of the CDR3: TGTGCCTGGAGGCGGAACACTGAAGCTTTCTTT.

The rearrangement links TRBV10-2 to TRBJ1-6; 9 bases align to TRBD1. The CDR3 contains 14 residues. V was pared by 6 bases and J by 7 bases, with 4 bases of the junction left unmatched. The germline CDR1 and CDR2 sequences are WSHSY and SAAADI. The CDR3 loop reads CASSGTGRNSPLHF. CDR3 nucleotides: TGCGCCAGCAGCGGGACAGGGCGCAATTCACCCCTCCACTTT.

This sequence joins TRBV29-1 and TRBJ1-2; D might be TRBD1 (6 bases). V was cut by 5 bases and J by 0 bases, with 10 bases left in between. CDR1 is SQVTM and CDR2 is ANQGSEA in the germline V gene. CDR3 size: 13 residues. CDR3 coding DNA: TGCAGCGTTATAGAGGGGGCTAACTATGGCTACACCTTC. It encodes CSVIEGANYGYTF. The entire variable domain, with the rest obtained from reference TRBV29-1 and TRBJ1-2, is as follows: SAVISQKPSRDICQRGTSLTIQCQVDSQVTMMFWYRQQPGQSLTLIATANQGSEATYESGFVIDKFPISRPNLTFSTLTVSNMSPEDSSIYLCSVIEGANYGYTFGSGTRLTVV.

This sequence joins TRBV7-8 and TRBJ2-3, with 9 bases identical to TRBD1. Trimming took 5 bases from V and 6 from J; bases not matched to a gene: 9. The length of the CDR3 is 15 residues. Germline V gene sequence: CDR1 SGHVS, CDR2 FQNEAQ. CDR3 sequence (DNA): TGTGCCAGCAGCCCGGGACAGGGTGGGGCGGATACGCAGTATTTT. Protein sequence: CASSPGQGGADTQYF.